These 2 T cell receptor beta chains were all obtained from the same sample, sequenced in a study of blood T cell repertoires in COVID-19. The method was immunoSEQ multiplex PCR; TCRdb's version includes in-frame clones alone and lacks a portion of them. The repertoire holds some 260,000 clones, with approximately 83% as singletons. The specimen was peripheral blood. These receptors were collected from an elderly man with acute or convalescent COVID-19.

This clone has more than one count but fewer than ten. J is TRBJ2-1 and V is TRBV24-1; tentatively, D is TRBD1 (7 bases). This CDR3 has 15 amino acids. The V gene lost 5 bases and the J gene lost 6 bases, with 16 bases spanning the gap. The germline gives CDR1 KGHDR, CDR2 SFDVKD. The CDR3 bases are TGTGCCACCAGTGTGGAGGGGGCCTACTCCAATGAGCAGTTCTTC. Its protein product is CATSVEGAYSNEQFF.

The V and J genes are TRBV20-1 and TRBJ2-7; D is undetermined. The V end was cut by 5 bases, the J end by 7 bases, with 12 bases between. Germline loops: CDR1 DFQATT, CDR2 SNEGSKA (reference sequence). The CDR3 covers 11 residues. The CDR3 is CSARVSREQYF. DNA of the CDR3: TGCAGTGCTCGTGTGTCCCGGGAGCAGTACTTC.